The 11 T cell receptor beta chains listed next were all sequenced from one sample in a study of vaccination and CD4 T cells after COVID-19. This sample's time point: late sampling 161 to 241 days after vaccination in three convalescent patients. This sample's treatment: roughly nine-day PBMC culture with coronavirus spike peptide pools or control peptides (ViraFEST assay). The Oncomine TCR Beta short-read assay sequenced DNA from cultured CD4+ T cells. TCRdb called the PCR reads again in MiXCR, with one record for every CDR3 protein. Of under 20,000 distinct CDR3 sequences in the sample, over 35% were seen once. No antigen has been identified for these receptors. Sequenced here: CD4+ T cells from blood, cultured in vitro, sampled about 7 months after SARS-CoV-2 vaccination. The receptors were sampled from a human donor who had recovered from COVID-19.

V is TRBV28 and J is TRBJ2-7; D may be TRBD1 (8 bases). V lost 6 bases to trimming and J lost 6 bases, with 21 bases between them. The CDR3 covers 15 residues. Germline V lookup: CDR1 MDHEN, CDR2 SYDVKM. The CDR3 DNA reads as TGTGCCAGCAGCACACGACAGGGGAGGGGCGCCGAGCAGTACTTC. As protein: CASSTRQGRGAEQYF.

J is TRBJ1-1 and V is TRBV20-1, with a possible D match to TRBD1 (5 bases). Trimming removed 3 bases at V and 5 bases at J, with 13 bases between. CDR1 DFQATT and CDR2 SNEGSKA come from the germline V gene (reference sequence). The CDR3 length is 13 residues. CDR3 amino acids: CSASKGRETEAFF. CDR3 coding DNA: TGCAGTGCTAGCAAGGGCAGGGAGACTGAAGCTTTCTTT.

In this sample, this clonotype turned up a few times. This sequence joins TRBV20-1 and TRBJ2-5; tentative D call: TRBD2 (5 bases). CDR1 is DFQATT and CDR2 is SNEGSKA in the germline V gene (reference sequence). This CDR3 comprises 13 residues. With 3 bases removed from V and 2 bases from J, the gap between germline ends came to 10 bases. CDR3 DNA: TGCAGTGCTAGCCCAAGCGGACAAGAGACCCAGTACTTC. Its protein product is CSASPSGQETQYF.

The CDR3 DNA reads TGTGCCAGCAGTTGGACCTCCGTCTACTATGGCTACACCTTC. It is translated as CASSWTSVYYGYTF. The V call is TRBV28, the J call TRBJ1-2; no clear D. Germline-derived CDR1 and CDR2 are MDHEN and SYDVKM. V gave up 4 bases and J gave up 3 bases, with 12 bases separating them. There are 14 residues in the CDR3.

This clonotype appeared a few times. CDR3 region: CASSEGLGNYGYTF. The CDR3 DNA follows: TGTGCCAGCAGTGAAGGTTTGGGTAACTATGGCTACACCTTC. The chain has TRBV6-1 and TRBJ1-2, with unresolved D. The CDR3 length is 14 residues. Trimming left V 1 base short and J 1 base short, with 7 bases between. The germline V gene encodes CDR1 MNHNS and CDR2 SASEGT.

V usage is TRBV4-3 and J usage is TRBJ2-3, with 8 bases matching TRBD2. CDR3 size: 16 residues. The J segment lost 6 bases and the V segment lost 0 bases, leaving 8 bases of the junction unmatched. Germline CDR1 LGHNA, CDR2 YSLEER. In nucleotides, the CDR3 is TGCGCCAGCAGCCAAGACCCGGGAGGGGGTCGCGATACGCAGTATTTT. As protein: CASSQDPGGGRDTQYF.

There are a few counts of this clonotype. In DNA, the CDR3 is TGTGCCAGTAGTATTTTCCGGACATCAGAGACCCAGTACTTC. Translating gives CASSIFRTSETQYF. The chain couples TRBV19 to TRBJ2-5, with D perhaps matching TRBD1 (5 bases). There are 14 residues in the CDR3. CDR1 is LNHDA and CDR2 is SQIVND in the germline V gene (reference sequence). The V gene lost 3 bases and the J gene lost 4 bases, with 12 bases spanning the gap.

The chain combines TRBV15 with TRBJ1-1; D is perhaps TRBD1 (6 bases). With 4 bases removed from V and 5 bases from J, the gap between germline ends came to 14 bases. The CDR3 consists of 14 residues. The germline V gene has CDR1 LNHNV and CDR2 YYDKDF (reference sequence). The CDR3 sequence is CATSIRSGATEAFF. CDR3 in DNA: TGTGCCACCAGCATACGGTCGGGGGCGACTGAAGCTTTCTTT.

The rearrangement links TRBV28 to TRBJ2-3; possibly TRBD1 for D (5 bases). This CDR3 region has 12 residues. The V gene's germline CDR1 is MDHEN and CDR2 SYDVKM. V lost 3 bases to trimming and J lost 7 bases, with 8 bases between them. The CDR3 DNA reads TGTGCCAGCAGTTTGAAGGGGAATACGCAGTATTTT. This translates into CASSLKGNTQYF.

The V gene is TRBV7-9, the J gene TRBJ2-2; D is undetermined. The germline gives CDR1 SEHNR, CDR2 FQNEAQ (reference sequence). Between the trimmed V and J ends, which lost 0 bases and 4 bases, there was a span of 9 bases. CDR3 length: 15 amino acids. CDR3 in amino acids: CASSLAGRGTGELFF. For the CDR3, the DNA is TGTGCCAGCAGCTTAGCCGGGCGCGGCACCGGGGAGCTGTTTTTT.

This clonotype turned up a few times. The rearrangement joins TRBV20-1 to TRBJ2-1; D gene unclear. There are 12 residues in the CDR3. Germline lookup yields CDR1 DFQATT and CDR2 SNEGSKA (reference sequence). Trimming stripped 6 bases from V and 11 bases from J, with 17 bases between. The CDR3 DNA is TGCAGTGCCCGCTTAGGGAATGCTAAGCAGTTCTTC. Protein sequence: CSARLGNAKQFF.